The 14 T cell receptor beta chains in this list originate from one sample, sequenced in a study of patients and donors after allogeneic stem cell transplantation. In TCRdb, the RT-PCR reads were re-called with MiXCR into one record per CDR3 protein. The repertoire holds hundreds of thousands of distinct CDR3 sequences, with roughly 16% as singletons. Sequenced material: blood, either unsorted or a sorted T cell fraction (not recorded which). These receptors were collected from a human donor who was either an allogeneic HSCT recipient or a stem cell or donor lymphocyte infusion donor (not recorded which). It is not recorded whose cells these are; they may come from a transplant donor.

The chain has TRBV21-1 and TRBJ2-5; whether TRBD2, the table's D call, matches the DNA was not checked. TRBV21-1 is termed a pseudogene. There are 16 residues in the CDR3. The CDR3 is CASSKAGLAVQETQYF. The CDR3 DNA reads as TGTGCCAGCAGCAAAGCGGGACTAGCGGTACAAGAGACCCAGTACTTC.

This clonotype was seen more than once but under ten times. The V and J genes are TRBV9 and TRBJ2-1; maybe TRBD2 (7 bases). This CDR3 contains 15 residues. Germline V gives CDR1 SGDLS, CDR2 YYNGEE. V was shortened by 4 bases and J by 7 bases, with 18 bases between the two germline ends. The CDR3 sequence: CASSLRGALYNEQFF. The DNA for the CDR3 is TGTGCCAGCAGCCTACGGGGGGCGCTCTATAATGAGCAGTTCTTC. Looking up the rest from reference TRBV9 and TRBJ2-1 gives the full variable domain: DSGVTQTPKHLITATGQRVTLRCSPRSGDLSVYWYQQSLDQGLQFLIQYYNGEERAKGNILERFSAQQFPDLHSELNLSSLELGDSALYFCASSLRGALYNEQFFGPGTRLTVL.

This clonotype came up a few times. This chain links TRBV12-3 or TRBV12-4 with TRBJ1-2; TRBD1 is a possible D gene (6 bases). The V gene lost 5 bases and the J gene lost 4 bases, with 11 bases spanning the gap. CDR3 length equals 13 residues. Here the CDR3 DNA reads TGTGCCAGCAGTCAAGGGACACCCTATGGCTACACCTTC. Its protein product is CASSQGTPYGYTF.

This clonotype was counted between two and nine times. CDR3 protein: CATSRDISGNTEAFF. The CDR3, as DNA: TGTGCCACCAGCAGAGATATTAGTGGGAACACTGAAGCTTTCTTT. The chain couples TRBV15 to TRBJ1-1; D not certain. The CDR3 length is 15 residues. Per germline, CDR1 LNHNV and CDR2 YYDKDF (reference sequence). The V end lost 0 bases, the J end lost 1 base, and 9 bases lay between the germline ends.

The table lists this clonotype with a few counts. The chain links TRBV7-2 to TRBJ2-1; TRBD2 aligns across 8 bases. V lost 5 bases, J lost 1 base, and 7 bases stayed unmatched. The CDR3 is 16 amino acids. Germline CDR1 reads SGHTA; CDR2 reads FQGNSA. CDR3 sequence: CASSPTSGRSYNEQFF. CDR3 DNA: TGTGCCAGCAGCCCGACAAGCGGGAGATCCTACAATGAGCAGTTCTTC.

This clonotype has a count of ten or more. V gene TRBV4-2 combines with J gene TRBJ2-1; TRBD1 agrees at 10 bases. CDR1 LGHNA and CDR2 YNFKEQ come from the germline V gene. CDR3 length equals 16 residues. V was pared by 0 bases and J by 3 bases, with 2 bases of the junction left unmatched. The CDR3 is CASSQDGTGDYNEQFF. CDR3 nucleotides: TGTGCCAGCAGCCAAGATGGGACAGGGGACTACAATGAGCAGTTCTTC.

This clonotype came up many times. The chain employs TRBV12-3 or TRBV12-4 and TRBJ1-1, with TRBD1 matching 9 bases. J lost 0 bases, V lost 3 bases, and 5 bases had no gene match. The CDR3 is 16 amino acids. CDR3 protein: CASSFDRGTLNTEAFF. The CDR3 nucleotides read TGTGCCAGCAGTTTTGACAGGGGGACCCTGAACACTGAAGCTTTCTTT.

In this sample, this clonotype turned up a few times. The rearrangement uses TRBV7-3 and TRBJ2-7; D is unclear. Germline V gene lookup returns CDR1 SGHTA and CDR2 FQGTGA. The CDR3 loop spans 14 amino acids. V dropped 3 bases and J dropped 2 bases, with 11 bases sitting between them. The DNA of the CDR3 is TGTGCCAGCAGCTTTAGGATGCCGGCCTACGAGCAGTACTTC. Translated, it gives CASSFRMPAYEQYF.

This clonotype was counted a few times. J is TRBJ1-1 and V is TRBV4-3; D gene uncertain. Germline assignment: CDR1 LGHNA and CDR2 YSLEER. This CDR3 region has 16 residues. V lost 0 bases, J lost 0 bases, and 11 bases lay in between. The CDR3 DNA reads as TGCGCCAGCAGCCAAGATCTCCTGGCGGTGAACACTGAAGCTTTCTTT. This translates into CASSQDLLAVNTEAFF.

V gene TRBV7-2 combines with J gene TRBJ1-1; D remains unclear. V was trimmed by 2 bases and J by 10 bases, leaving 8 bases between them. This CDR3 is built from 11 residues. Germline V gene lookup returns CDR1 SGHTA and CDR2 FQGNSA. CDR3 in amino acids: CASSLMGGAFF. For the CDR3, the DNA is TGTGCCAGCAGCTTAATGGGCGGAGCTTTCTTT.

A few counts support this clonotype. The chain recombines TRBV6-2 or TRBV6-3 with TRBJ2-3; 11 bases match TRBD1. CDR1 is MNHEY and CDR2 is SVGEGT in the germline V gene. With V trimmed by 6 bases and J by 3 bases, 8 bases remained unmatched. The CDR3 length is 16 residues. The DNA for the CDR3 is TGTGCCAGCAGAGCCCTTGGACAGGGGGCAACAGATACGCAGTATTTT. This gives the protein CASRALGQGATDTQYF.

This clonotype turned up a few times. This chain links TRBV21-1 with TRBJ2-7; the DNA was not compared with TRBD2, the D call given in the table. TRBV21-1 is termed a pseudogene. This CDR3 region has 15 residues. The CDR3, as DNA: TGTGCCAGCAGCAAGGGTCAACCCTCCTCCTACGAGCAGTACTTC. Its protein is CASSKGQPSSYEQYF.

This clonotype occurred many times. The CDR3 region is CASSTEGYGTEAFF. CDR3 coding DNA: TGTGCCAGCAGCACCGAGGGCTACGGCACTGAAGCTTTCTTT. The rearrangement links TRBV9 to TRBJ1-1; D unclear. Germline CDR1 SGDLS, CDR2 YYNGEE. Trimming shortened V by 4 bases and J by 4 bases, and 14 bases separated the two germline ends. The CDR3 contains 14 residues.

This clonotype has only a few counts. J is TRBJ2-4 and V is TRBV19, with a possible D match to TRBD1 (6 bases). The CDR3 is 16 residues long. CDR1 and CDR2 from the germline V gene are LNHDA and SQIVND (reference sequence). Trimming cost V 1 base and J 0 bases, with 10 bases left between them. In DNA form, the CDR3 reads TGTGCCAGTAGTATAGGTCAGGGGCTAGCCAAAAACATTCAGTACTTC. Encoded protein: CASSIGQGLAKNIQYF.